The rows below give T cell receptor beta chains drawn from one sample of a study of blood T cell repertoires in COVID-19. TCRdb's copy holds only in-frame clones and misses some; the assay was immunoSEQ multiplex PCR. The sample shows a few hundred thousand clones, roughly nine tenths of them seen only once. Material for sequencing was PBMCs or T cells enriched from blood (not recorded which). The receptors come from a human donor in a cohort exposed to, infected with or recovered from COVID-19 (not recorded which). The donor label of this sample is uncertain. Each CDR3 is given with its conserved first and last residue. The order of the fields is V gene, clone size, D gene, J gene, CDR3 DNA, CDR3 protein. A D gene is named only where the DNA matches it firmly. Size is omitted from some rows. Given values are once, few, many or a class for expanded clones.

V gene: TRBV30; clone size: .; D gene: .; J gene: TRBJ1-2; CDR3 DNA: TGTGCCTGGAGTGTACGGGGGACGCGCTCTGGCTACACCTTC; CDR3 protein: CAWSVRGTRSGYTF
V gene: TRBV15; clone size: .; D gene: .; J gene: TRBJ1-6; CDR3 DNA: TGTGCCACCAGCAGAGATTGGGGCAGGGGTAGTTCACCCCTCCACTTT; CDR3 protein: CATSRDWGRGSSPLHF
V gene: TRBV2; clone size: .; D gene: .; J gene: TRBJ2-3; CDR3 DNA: TGTGCCACCCATGGAGGGGCTACGAATACGCAGTATTTT; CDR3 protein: CATHGGATNTQYF
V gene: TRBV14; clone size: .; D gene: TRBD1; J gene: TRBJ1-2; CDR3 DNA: TGTGCCAGCAGCCAAGTTGGATTCAGGACAGGGTCGAGCTATGGCTACACCTTC; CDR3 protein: CASSQVGFRTGSSYGYTF
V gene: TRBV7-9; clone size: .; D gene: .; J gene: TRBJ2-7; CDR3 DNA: TGTGCCAGCAGCCCGCCCCGGGGGGCTGGCGAGCAGTACTTC; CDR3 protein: CASSPPRGAGEQYF
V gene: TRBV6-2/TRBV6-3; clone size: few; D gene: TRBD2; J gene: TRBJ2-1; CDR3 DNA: TGTGCCAGCAGTTGGACTAGCGCCTTTTCCAATGAGCAGTTCTTC; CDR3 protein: CASSWTSAFSNEQFF
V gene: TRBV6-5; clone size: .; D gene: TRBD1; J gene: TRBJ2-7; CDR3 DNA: TGTGCCAGCAGTTCCGGACAGGCCTCCTACGAGCAGTACTTC; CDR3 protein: CASSSGQASYEQYF
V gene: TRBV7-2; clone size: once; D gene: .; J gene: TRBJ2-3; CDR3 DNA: TGTGCCAGCAGCCTACTGCTATTCACAGATACGCAGTATTTT; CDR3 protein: CASSLLLFTDTQYF
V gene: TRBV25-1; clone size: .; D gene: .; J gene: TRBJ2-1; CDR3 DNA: TGTGCCAGCAGTGAGACAGGAGGCACCTACAATGAGCAGTTCTTC; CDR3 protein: CASSETGGTYNEQFF
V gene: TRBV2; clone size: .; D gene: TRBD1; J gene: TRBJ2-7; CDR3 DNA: TGTGCCAGCAGGACAGGGTCCTACGAGCAGTACTTC; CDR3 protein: CASRTGSYEQYF
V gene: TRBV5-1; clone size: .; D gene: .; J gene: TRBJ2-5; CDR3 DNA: TGCGCCAGCACCTTTACTTATCCTCGACGTCGGGGTCAAGAGACCCAGTACTTC; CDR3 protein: CASTFTYPRRRGQETQYF
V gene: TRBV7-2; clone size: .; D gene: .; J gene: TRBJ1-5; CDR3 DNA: TGTGCCAGCAGCCCCTATGCAGGGGAGGGTCAGCCCCAGCATTTT; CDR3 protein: CASSPYAGEGQPQHF
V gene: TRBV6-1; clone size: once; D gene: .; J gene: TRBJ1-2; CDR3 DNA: TGTGCCAGCAGTGAACGGCAGGACAGAGGTTACTATGGCTACACCTTC; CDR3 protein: CASSERQDRGYYGYTF
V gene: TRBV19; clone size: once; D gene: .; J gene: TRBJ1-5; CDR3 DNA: TGTGCTAGTAGTATGCTCTTTAGAGGGAATCAGCCCCAGCATTTT; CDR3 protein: CASSMLFRGNQPQHF
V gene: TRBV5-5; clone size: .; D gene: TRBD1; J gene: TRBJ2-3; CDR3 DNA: TGTGCCAGCAGCGGACAGGGGACAGATACGCAGTATTTT; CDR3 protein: CASSGQGTDTQYF
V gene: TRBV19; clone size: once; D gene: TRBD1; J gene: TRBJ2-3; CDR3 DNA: TGTGCCAGTAGTATATGGGGACAGAGCACAGATACGCAGTATTTT; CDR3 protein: CASSIWGQSTDTQYF
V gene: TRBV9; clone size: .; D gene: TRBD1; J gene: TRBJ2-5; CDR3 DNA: TGTGCCAGCAGCGTTATGGGGACAGTCGAAGTCGGGACCCAGTACTTC; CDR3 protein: CASSVMGTVEVGTQYF
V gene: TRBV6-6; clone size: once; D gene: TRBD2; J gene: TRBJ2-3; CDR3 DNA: TGTGCCAGCAGTCTGAGGACTAGCGGGGGGGCCATAGAGGATACGCAGTATTTT; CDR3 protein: CASSLRTSGGAIEDTQYF
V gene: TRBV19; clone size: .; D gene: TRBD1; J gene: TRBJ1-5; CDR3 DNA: TGTGCCAGTAGTATAGATGGACAGGGCCATCAGCCCCAGCATTTT; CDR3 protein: CASSIDGQGHQPQHF
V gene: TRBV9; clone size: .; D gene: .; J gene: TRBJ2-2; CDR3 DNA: TGTGCCAGCAGCCCGGCGGTAAGCGGGGAGCTGTTTTTT; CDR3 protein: CASSPAVSGELFF
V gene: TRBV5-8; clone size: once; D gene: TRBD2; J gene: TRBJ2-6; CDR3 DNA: TGTGCCCAAGGGCGGGGGAATGGGGCCAACGTCCTGACTTTC; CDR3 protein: CAQGRGNGANVLTF
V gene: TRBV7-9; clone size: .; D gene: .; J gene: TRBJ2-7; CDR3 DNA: TGTGCCAGCAGCTTAGGAACAGGGCCCAACCTTGGGGATTACTACGAGCAGTACTTC; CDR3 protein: CASSLGTGPNLGDYYEQYF
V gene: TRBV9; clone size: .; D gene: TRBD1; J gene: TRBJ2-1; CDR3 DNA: TGTGCCAGCACCACGGACAGGGGCTCCTACAATGAGCAGTTCTTC; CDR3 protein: CASTTDRGSYNEQFF
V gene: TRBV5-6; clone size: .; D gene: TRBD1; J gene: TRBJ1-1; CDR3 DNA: TGTGCCAGCAGCCCAGGAGGGACAGTTTTGGCTGAAGCTTTCTTT; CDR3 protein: CASSPGGTVLAEAFF
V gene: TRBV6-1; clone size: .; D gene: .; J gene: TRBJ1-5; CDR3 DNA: TGTGCCAGCAGTGAAAGTATAATGGGGGGGGGTCAGCCCCAGCATTTT; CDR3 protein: CASSESIMGGGQPQHF
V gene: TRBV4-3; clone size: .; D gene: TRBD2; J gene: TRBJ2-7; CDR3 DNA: TGCGCCAGCAGCCAAGGTCTGCGGGGGGCAGCCTACGAGCAGTACTTC; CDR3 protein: CASSQGLRGAAYEQYF
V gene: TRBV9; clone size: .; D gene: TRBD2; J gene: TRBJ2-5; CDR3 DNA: TGTGCCAGCAGCGTAGTGGCTAGCGGGGCCGGGGCCCAGTACTTC; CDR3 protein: CASSVVASGAGAQYF
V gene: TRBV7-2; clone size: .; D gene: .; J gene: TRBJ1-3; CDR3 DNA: TGTGCCAGCAGCTTAGCCTATCCGGGACTTGGAAACACCATATATTTT; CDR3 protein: CASSLAYPGLGNTIYF
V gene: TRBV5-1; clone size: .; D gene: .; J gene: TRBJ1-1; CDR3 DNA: TGCGCCAGCAGCCCGGGAGGAACTGAAGCTTTCTTT; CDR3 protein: CASSPGGTEAFF
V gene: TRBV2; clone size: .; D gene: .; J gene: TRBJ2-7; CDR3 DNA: TGTGCCAGCAGTGAAAGGGCCGGGGGAGCCTACGAGCAGTACTTC; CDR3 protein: CASSERAGGAYEQYF
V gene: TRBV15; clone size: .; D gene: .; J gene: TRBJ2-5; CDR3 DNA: TGTGCCACCAGCGGAAGGGGCCCCCACCCAGAGACCCAGTACTTC; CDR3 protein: CATSGRGPHPETQYF